The entry below describes one T cell receptor (beta chain). Its target is unknown. The data belong to a study of cytomegalovirus exposure and HLA in healthy donors. Study-level points and caveats: A later analysis, which compared TCR beta chains of equal frequency, found the HLA-associated ones more clonally expanded.

Primers included in the PCR were 60 Vbeta and 13 Jbeta primers. Data came from immunoSEQ multiplex PCR; TCRdb stores just in-frame clones and leaves some out. This sample has approximately 130,000 clones, with less than 90% found just once. This CDR3 has 14 amino acids. The germline CDR1 and CDR2 sequences are ENHRY and SYGVKD. Trimming cost V 5 bases and J 5 bases, with 13 bases left between them. The V and J genes are TRBV10-3 and TRBJ2-1; the D gene is possibly TRBD2 (6 bases). This TCR derives from a man in his forties in good health and CMV-seronegative. The sample consisted of PBMCs. CDR3 protein: CAISPGTGHNEQFF. CDR3 DNA: TGTGCCATCAGTCCAGGGACTGGACACAATGAGCAGTTCTTC.